This TCR beta chain stems from a study of vaccination effects on CD4 cells after COVID-19. Study observations and caveats: Healthy vaccinees had only 1 of 255 vaccine-induced clones cross-react with common cold coronaviruses. By a late point after vaccination, infection- and vaccine-induced clones had shrunk markedly through clonal contraction.

V lost 0 bases and J lost 0, with 21 bases in between. Germline assignment: CDR1 LGHNA and CDR2 YSLEER. The CDR3 loop spans 20 amino acids. The method was immunoSEQ multiplex PCR; TCRdb's version includes in-frame clones alone and lacks a portion of them. This sample has around 25,000 clones, with 73% found just once. To note about this clone: Its cognate antigen is unknown.

The culture ran for 10 days before CD4+ T cells were isolated. The material sequenced was CD4+ T cells from PBMCs cultured without peptide, taken before COVID-19 vaccination. The TCR was taken from a human donor who received a COVID-19 vaccine. This chain links TRBV4-3 with TRBJ1-5; D call uncertain. Here the CDR3 reads CASSQDYVSGGRISNQPQHF. The CDR3 region has the DNA TGCGCCAGCAGCCAAGATTATGTAAGTGGAGGAAGGATTAGCAATCAGCCCCAGCATTTT.